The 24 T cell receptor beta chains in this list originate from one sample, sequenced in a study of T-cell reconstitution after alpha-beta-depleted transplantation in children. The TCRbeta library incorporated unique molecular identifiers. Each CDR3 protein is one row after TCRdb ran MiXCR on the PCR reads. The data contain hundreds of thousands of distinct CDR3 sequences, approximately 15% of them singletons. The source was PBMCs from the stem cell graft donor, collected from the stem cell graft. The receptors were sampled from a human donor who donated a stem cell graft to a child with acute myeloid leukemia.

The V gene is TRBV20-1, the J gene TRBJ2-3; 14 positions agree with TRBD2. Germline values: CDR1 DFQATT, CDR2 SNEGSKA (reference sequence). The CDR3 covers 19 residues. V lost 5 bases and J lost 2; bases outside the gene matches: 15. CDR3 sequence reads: CSAPGPRLAGGDPTDTQYF. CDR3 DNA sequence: TGCAGTGCTCCCGGGCCAAGACTAGCGGGGGGGGACCCCACAGATACGCAGTATTTT.

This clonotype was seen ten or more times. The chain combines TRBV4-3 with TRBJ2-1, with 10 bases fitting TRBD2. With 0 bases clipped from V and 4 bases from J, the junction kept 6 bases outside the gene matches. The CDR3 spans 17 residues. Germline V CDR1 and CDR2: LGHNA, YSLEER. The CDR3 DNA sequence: TGCGCCAGCAGCCAAGATCTGGCTAGCGGGGGTTACAATGAGCAGTTCTTC. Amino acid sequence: CASSQDLASGGYNEQFF.

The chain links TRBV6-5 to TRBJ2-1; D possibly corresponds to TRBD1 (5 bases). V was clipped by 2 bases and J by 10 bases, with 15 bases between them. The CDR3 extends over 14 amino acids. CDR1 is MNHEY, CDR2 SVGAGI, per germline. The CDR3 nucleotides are TGTGCCAGCAGTTACCGGTGGGGCTTAGGAGAGCAGTTCTTC. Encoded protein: CASSYRWGLGEQFF.

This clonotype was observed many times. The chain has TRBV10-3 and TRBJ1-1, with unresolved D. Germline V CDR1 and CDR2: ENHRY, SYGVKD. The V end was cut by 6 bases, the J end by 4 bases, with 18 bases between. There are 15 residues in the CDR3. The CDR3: CAISDAGRNGTEAFF. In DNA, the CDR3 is TGTGCCATCAGCGATGCCGGTCGGAACGGCACTGAAGCTTTCTTT.

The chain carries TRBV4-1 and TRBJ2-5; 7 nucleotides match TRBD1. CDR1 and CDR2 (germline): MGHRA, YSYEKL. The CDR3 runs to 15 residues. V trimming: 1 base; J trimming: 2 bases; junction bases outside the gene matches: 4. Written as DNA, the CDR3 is TGCGCCAGCAGCCAAGTTACAGGGGAACAAGAGACCCAGTACTTC. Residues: CASSQVTGEQETQYF.

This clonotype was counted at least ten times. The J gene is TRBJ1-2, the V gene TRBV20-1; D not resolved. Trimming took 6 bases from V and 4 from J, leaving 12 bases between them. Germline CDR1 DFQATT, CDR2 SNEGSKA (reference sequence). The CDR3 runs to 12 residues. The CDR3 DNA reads TGCAGTGCCGGGGAATCCGGCTATGGCTACACCTTC. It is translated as CSAGESGYGYTF.

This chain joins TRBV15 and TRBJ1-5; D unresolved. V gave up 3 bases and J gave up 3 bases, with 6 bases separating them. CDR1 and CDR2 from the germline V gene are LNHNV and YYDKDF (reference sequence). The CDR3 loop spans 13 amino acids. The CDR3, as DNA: TGTGCCACCAGCAGTGAGGCCAATCAGCCCCAGCATTTT. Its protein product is CATSSEANQPQHF.

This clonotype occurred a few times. In DNA form, the CDR3 reads TGCGCCAGCAGGAGTGGACAATCTATTCTCCACGGTTCACCCCTCCACTTT. Residues: CASRSGQSILHGSPLHF. The chain joins TRBV5-1 to TRBJ1-6; D possibly corresponds to TRBD1 (5 bases). Looked up from germline, CDR1 is SGHRS and CDR2 is YFSETQ. V was cut by 5 bases and J by 9 bases, with 24 bases left in between. The CDR3 is made up of 17 amino acids.

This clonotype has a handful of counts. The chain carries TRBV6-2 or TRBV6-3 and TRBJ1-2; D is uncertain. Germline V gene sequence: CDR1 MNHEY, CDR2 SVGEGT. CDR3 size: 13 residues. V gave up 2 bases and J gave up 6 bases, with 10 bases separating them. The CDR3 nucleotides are TGTGCCAGCAGTTACGGAATTCTGGATGGCTACACCTTC. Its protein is CASSYGILDGYTF.

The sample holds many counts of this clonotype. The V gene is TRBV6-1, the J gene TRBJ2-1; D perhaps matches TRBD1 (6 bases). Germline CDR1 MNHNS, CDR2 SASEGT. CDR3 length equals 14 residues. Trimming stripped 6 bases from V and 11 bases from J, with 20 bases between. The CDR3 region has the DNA TGTGCCAGCAGCAACCGGGACATAGGCCTCAAGCAGTTCTTC. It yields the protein CASSNRDIGLKQFF.

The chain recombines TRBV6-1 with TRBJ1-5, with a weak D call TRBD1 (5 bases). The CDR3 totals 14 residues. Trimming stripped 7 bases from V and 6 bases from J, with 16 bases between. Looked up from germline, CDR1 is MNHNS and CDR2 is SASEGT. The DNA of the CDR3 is TGTGCCAGCAACGGGGCAGGCCCCAGTCAGCCCCAGCATTTT. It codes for CASNGAGPSQPQHF.

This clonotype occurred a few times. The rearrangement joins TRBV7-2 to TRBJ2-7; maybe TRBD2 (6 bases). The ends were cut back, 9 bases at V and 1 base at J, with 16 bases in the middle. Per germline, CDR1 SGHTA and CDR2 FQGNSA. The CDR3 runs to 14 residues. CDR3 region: CASQSGRDSYEQYF. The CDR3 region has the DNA TGTGCCAGTCAAAGTGGGCGGGATTCCTACGAGCAGTACTTC.

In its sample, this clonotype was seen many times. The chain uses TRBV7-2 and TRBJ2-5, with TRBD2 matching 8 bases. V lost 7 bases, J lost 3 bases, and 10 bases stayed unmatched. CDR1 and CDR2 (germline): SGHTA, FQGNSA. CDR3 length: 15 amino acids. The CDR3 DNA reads TGTGCCAGCACCCCGTTTAGCGGGGTCAAAGAGACCCAGTACTTC. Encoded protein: CASTPFSGVKETQYF.

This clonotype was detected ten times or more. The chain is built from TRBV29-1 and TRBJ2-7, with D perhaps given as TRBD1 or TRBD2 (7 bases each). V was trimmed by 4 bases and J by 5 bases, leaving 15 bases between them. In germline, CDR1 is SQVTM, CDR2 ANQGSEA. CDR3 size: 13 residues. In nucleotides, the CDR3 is TGCAGCGTTGCGGGGGGACAGTTCCACGAGCAGTACTTC. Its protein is CSVAGGQFHEQYF.

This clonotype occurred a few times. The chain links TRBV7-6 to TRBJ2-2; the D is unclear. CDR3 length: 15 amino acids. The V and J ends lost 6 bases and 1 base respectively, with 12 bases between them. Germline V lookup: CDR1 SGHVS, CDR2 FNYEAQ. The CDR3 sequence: CASRSIPGNTGELFF. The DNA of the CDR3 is TGTGCCAGCAGGTCGATTCCGGGGAACACCGGGGAGCTGTTTTTT.

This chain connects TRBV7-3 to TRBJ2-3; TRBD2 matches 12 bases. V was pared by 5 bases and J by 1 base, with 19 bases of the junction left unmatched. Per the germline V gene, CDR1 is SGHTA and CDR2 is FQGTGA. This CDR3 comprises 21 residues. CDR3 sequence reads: CASSRGILALAGGPGTDTQYF. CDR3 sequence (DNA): TGTGCCAGCAGCCGAGGAATCCTGGCCCTAGCGGGGGGGCCGGGCACAGATACGCAGTATTTT.

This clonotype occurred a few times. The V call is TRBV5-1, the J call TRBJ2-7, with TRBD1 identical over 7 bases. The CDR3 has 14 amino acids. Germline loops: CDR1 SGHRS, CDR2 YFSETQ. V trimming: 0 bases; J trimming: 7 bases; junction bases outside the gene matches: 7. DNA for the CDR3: TGCGCCAGCAGCTTGGGACAGGGCTCCGGGGAGCAGTACGTC. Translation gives CASSLGQGSGEQYV.

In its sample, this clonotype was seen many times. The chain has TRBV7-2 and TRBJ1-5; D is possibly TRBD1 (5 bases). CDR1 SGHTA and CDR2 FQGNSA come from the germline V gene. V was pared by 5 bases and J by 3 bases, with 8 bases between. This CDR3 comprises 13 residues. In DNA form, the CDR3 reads TGTGCCAGCAGCCCGGACACCAATCAGCCCCAGCATTTT. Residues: CASSPDTNQPQHF.

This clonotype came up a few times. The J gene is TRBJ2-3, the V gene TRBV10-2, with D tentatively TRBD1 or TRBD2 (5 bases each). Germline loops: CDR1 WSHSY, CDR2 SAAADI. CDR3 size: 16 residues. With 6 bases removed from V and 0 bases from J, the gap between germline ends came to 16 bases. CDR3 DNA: TGCGCCAGCAGAAATGTACGGGGCATTAGCACAGATACGCAGTATTTT. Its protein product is CASRNVRGISTDTQYF.

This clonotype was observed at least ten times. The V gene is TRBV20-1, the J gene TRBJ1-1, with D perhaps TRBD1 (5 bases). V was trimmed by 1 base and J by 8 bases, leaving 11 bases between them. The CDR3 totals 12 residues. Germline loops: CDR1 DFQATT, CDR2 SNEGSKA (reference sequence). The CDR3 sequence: CSARGAGGEAFF. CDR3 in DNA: TGCAGTGCTAGAGGTGCCGGGGGGGAAGCTTTCTTT.

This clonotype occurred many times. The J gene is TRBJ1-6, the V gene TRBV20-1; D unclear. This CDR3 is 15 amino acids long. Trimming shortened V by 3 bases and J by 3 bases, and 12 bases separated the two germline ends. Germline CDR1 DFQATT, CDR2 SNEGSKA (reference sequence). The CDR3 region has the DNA TGCAGTGCTAGCCGCCCTCAGAACTATAATTCACCCCTCCACTTT. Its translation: CSASRPQNYNSPLHF.

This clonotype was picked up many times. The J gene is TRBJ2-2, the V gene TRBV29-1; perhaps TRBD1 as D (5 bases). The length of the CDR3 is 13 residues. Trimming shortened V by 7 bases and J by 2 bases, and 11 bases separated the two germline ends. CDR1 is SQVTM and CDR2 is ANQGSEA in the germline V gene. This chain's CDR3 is CSGAGKNTGELFF. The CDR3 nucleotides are TGCAGCGGGGCAGGGAAAAACACCGGGGAGCTGTTTTTT.

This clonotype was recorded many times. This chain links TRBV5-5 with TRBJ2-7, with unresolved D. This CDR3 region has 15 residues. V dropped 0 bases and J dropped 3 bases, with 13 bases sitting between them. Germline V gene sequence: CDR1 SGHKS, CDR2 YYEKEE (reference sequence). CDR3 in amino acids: CASSLEKGLNYEQYV. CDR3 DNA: TGTGCCAGCAGCTTGGAGAAGGGCTTAAACTACGAGCAGTACGTC.

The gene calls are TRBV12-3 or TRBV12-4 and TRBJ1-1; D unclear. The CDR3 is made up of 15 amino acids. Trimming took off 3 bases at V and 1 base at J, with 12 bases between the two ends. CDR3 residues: CASSFPLGRNTEAFF. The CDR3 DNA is TGTGCCAGCAGTTTCCCCTTAGGACGGAACACTGAAGCTTTCTTT.